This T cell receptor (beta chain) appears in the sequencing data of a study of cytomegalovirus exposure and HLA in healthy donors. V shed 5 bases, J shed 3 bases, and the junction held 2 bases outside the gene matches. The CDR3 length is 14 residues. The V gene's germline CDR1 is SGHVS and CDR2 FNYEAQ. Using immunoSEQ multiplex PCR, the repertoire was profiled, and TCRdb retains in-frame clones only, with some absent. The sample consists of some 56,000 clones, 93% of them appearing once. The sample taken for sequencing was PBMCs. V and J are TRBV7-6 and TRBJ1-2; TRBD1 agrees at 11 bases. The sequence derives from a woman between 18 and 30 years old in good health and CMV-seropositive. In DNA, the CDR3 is TGTGCCAGCAGCGCGGGACAGGGGGACTATGGCTACACCTTC. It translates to CASSAGQGDYGYTF.